The 2 T cell receptor beta chains listed next were all sequenced from one sample in a study of blood T cell repertoires in COVID-19. Clones were read by immunoSEQ multiplex PCR, and TCRdb kept only the in-frame ones, dropping some. The sample lists 190,000 or so clones, roughly 87% occurring once. The sample consisted of PBMCs or T cells enriched from blood (not recorded which). The origin of the receptors is a man aged 18-30 years with acute COVID-19.

The chain is built from TRBV27 and TRBJ1-5, with unresolved D. This CDR3 comprises 17 residues. CDR1 and CDR2 from the germline V gene are MNHEY and SMNVEV (reference sequence). V lost 8 bases and J lost 2, with 22 bases in between. The CDR3 DNA reads TGTGCCAGCTATACCCAAGGTAGGGCGGGAGGCAATCAGCCCCAGCATTTT. Amino acids: CASYTQGRAGGNQPQHF.

The gene calls are TRBV11-3 and TRBJ2-3; TRBD1 matches 7 bases. Looked up from germline, CDR1 is SGHNT and CDR2 is YENEEA. Trimming at V came to 4 bases and at J to 6 bases, leaving 22 bases not matched to a gene. The CDR3 is 19 residues long. The CDR3 region has the DNA TGTGCCAGCAGCTCCCGGGACAGTCGGTCCCAATTTACCTTGGATACGCAGTATTTT. Its protein is CASSSRDSRSQFTLDTQYF.